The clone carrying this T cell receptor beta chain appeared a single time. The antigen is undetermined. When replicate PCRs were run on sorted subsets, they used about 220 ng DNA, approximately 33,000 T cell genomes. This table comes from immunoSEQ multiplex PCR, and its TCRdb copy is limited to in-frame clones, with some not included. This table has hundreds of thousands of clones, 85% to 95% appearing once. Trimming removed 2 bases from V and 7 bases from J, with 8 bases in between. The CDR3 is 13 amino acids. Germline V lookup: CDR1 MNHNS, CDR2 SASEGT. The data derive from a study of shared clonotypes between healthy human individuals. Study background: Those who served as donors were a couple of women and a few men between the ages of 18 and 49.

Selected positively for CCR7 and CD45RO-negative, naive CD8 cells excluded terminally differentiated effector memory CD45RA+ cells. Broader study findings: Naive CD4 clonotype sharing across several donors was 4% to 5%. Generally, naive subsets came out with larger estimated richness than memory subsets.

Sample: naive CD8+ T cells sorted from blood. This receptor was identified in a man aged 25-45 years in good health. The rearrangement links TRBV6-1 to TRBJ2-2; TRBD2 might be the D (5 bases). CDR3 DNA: TGTGCCAGCAGTGAACTAGGGAGCGGGGAGCTGTTTTTT. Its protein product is CASSELGSGELFF.